The entry below gives a single TCR beta chain sequence along with its context. The data are from a study of monozygotic twins with inflammatory bowel disease. Each donor had more than 2 ml of blood drawn. Following a re-call of the 5' RACE reads, TCRdb has one entry per CDR3 protein and lacks DNA. This sample's table has under 130,000 distinct CDR3 sequences. Germline V gives CDR1 MNHEY, CDR2 SVGAGI. The length of the CDR3 is 13 residues. The clonotype was recovered from a human donor with ulcerative colitis or Crohn's disease, or a healthy co-twin of an affected twin (not recorded which). V usage is TRBV6-5 and J usage is TRBJ2-7. Sequencing was done on a sample of blood. The CDR3 sequence is CASSYAPDYEQYF.